The 17 T cell receptor beta chains below were found in one sample sequenced in a study of regulatory T cells in long-lasting Graves disease. Time point reported: newly diagnosed GD, antithyroid drugs for less than 3 months. Following extraction of RNA from PBMCs, that RNA was used to make the TCR library. Arm-PCR with iRepertoire HTBI primers amplified the CDR3 regions for these TCR beta libraries. TCRdb re-derived calls from the multiplex PCR reads in MiXCR, one entry per CDR3 protein. The top ten clones hold 10% of a sample with roughly 500,000 distinct CDR3 sequences, about 14% of them seen once. This sample was shared with a second study, whose subject was T cells in Graves' hyperthyroidism and ophthalmopathy.

The material sequenced was peripheral blood mononuclear cells (PBMCs), taken at new diagnosis, from a patient treated with antithyroid drugs. The receptors were sampled from a man between 25 and 39 years old with Graves disease.

This clonotype was counted between two and nine times. The V call is TRBV20-1, the J call TRBJ2-4, with D tentatively TRBD2 (5 bases). V gave up 1 base and J gave up 7 bases, with 14 bases separating them. Germline-derived CDR1 and CDR2 are DFQATT and SNEGSKA (reference sequence). There are 14 residues in the CDR3. CDR3 protein: CSARGATGVNIQYF. Written as DNA, the CDR3 is TGCAGTGCTAGAGGGGCCACCGGGGTTAACATTCAGTACTTC.

There are a few counts of this clonotype. The chain combines TRBV12-3 or TRBV12-4 with TRBJ2-1; 9 bases agree with TRBD1. The CDR3 contains 15 residues. The trim removed 6 bases at V and 4 bases at J, leaving 7 bases unmatched. In DNA, the CDR3 is TGTGCCAGCAGCCGCGGGACAGGGTTTTACAATGAGCAGTTCTTC. Its protein is CASSRGTGFYNEQFF.

The genes are TRBV25-1 and TRBJ1-2; D might be TRBD1 (6 bases). The germline CDR1 and CDR2 sequences are MGHDK and SYGVNS. V was clipped by 4 bases and J by 7 bases, with 10 bases between them. CDR3 size: 12 residues. The CDR3 nucleotides are TGTGCCAGCAGTGGCAACAGGGTTGGCTACACCTTC. Its protein is CASSGNRVGYTF.

This clonotype came up many times. The chain carries TRBV7-6 and TRBJ2-1; D gene ambiguous. This CDR3 spans 13 amino acids. The germline V gene encodes CDR1 SGHVS and CDR2 FNYEAQ. Deletions cut 5 bases from V and 7 bases from J, with 12 bases between. DNA for the CDR3: TGTGCCAGCAGCCCCCTGATGGGGAATGAGCAGTTCTTC. Protein sequence: CASSPLMGNEQFF.

Note on this clonotype: A junction end diverges from the germline sequence, so it may reflect a read error. The V and J genes are TRBV18 and TRBJ2-2; D is uncertain. This CDR3 has 15 amino acids. CDR1 KGHSH and CDR2 LQKENI come from the germline V gene. CDR3 in DNA: TGTGCCTGCTCACCAAGTTCGCAGTCCCCCGGGGAGCTGTTTTTT. Its protein is CACSPSSQSPGELFF. Complete variable domain (other parts from reference TRBV18 and TRBJ2-2): NAGVMQNPRHLVRRRGQEARLRCSPMKGHSHVYWYRQLPEEGLKFMVYLQKENIIDESGMPKERFSAEFPKEGPSILRIQQVVRGDSAAYFCACSPSSQSPGELFFGEGSRLTVL.

This clonotype was seen repeatedly, ten times or more. J is TRBJ1-1 and V is TRBV30; D remains ambiguous. Germline V gives CDR1 GTSNPN, CDR2 SVGIG (reference sequence). This CDR3 has 12 amino acids. V was shortened by 4 bases and J by 1 base, with 7 bases between the two germline ends. The CDR3 protein is CAWNIANTEAFF. The CDR3, as DNA: TGTGCCTGGAACATTGCGAACACTGAAGCTTTCTTT.

This clonotype came up a few times. The chain uses TRBV4-1 and TRBJ2-2; D is unclear. The CDR3 is made up of 15 amino acids. In germline, CDR1 is MGHRA, CDR2 YSYEKL. The germline V and J ends were trimmed by 4 bases and 2 bases, with 11 bases remaining between them. The CDR3 reads CASSLRTANTGELFF. For the CDR3, the DNA is TGCGCCAGCAGCCTTCGGACGGCTAACACCGGGGAGCTGTTTTTT.

This clonotype was observed at least ten times. The V gene is TRBV12-3 or TRBV12-4, the J gene TRBJ2-7; D ambiguous. V was cut by 7 bases and J by 0 bases, with 10 bases left in between. This CDR3 has 13 residues. CDR3 sequence (DNA): TGTGCCAGCAATGACTGGCCCTCCTACGAGCAGTACTTC. Translating it yields CASNDWPSYEQYF.

This clonotype was counted many times. The rearrangement links TRBV29-1 to TRBJ2-7; possibly TRBD1 or TRBD2 for D (6 bases each). The CDR3 has 13 residues. V was trimmed by 7 bases and J by 0 bases, leaving 13 bases between them. The germline V gene encodes CDR1 SQVTM and CDR2 ANQGSEA. The CDR3 nucleotides read TGCAGCGCCCGGAGGGGGGCCTCCTACGAGCAGTACTTC. Protein: CSARRGASYEQYF.

This clonotype was found once. V is TRBV11-2 and J is TRBJ2-7, with a tentative D call TRBD1 (5 bases). This CDR3 has 14 amino acids. The V gene's germline CDR1 is SGHAT and CDR2 FQNNGV. V lost 1 base and J lost 4, with 11 bases in between. CDR3 residues: CASSLGGTRYEQYF. The CDR3 coding sequence is TGTGCCAGCAGCTTAGGGGGCACTCGTTACGAGCAGTACTTC.

V and J are TRBV9 and TRBJ2-1; no firm D call. Germline CDR1 and CDR2: SGDLS and YYNGEE. The CDR3 length is 14 residues. Trimming left V 0 bases short and J 3 bases short, with 7 bases between. CDR3 in amino acids: CASSVAAGYNEQFF. The CDR3 DNA is TGTGCCAGCAGCGTAGCTGCCGGCTACAATGAGCAGTTCTTC.

This clonotype was seen at least ten times. The chain links TRBV9 to TRBJ1-3; weak D call: TRBD1 (6 bases). Germline-derived CDR1 and CDR2 are SGDLS and YYNGEE. This CDR3 is 14 amino acids long. The germline V and J ends were trimmed by 3 bases and 3 bases, with 10 bases remaining between them. The CDR3 bases are TGTGCCAGCAGCGGGTACAGGGATGGAAACACCATATATTTT. It is translated as CASSGYRDGNTIYF.

The genes are TRBV5-4 and TRBJ2-1, with 13 bases matching TRBD2. After removal of 4 bases from V and 8 bases from J, the junction contained 12 bases not matched to a gene. Germline CDR1 reads SGHNT; CDR2 reads YYREEE (reference sequence). The CDR3 length is 17 residues. The CDR3 DNA reads TGTGCCAGCAGCCCAGCTTCGGGACTAGCGGGGTTCGATGAGCAGTTCTTC. This gives the protein CASSPASGLAGFDEQFF.

In this sample, this clonotype turned up many times. The CDR3 DNA reads as TGTGCCAGCAGCCCTACTAGCCCAGAGGACATTCAGTACTTC. Residues: CASSPTSPEDIQYF. The V and J genes are TRBV11-2 and TRBJ2-4; a possible D gene is TRBD2 (6 bases). The ends were cut back, 5 bases at V and 8 bases at J, with 16 bases in the middle. The CDR3 is made up of 14 amino acids. CDR1 and CDR2 (germline): SGHAT, FQNNGV.

This clonotype was counted at least ten times. This rearrangement joins TRBV7-8 to TRBJ2-1; tentatively, D is TRBD2 (5 bases). Trimming pared 5 bases from V and 7 bases from J, leaving 15 bases between. The germline CDR1 and CDR2 sequences are SGHVS and FQNEAQ. The CDR3 is 14 amino acids. The CDR3 sequence: CASSRLSGGNEQFF. Here the CDR3 DNA reads TGTGCCAGCAGCCGTCTTTCAGGCGGGAATGAGCAGTTCTTC.

V is TRBV12-3 or TRBV12-4 and J is TRBJ2-7, with D perhaps TRBD1 (6 bases). There are 15 residues in the CDR3. V was clipped by 6 bases and J by 2 bases, with 17 bases between them. DNA of the CDR3: TGTGCCAGCAGCCCTCCCGGGACATGGACCTACGAGCAGTACTTC. Protein sequence: CASSPPGTWTYEQYF.

This clonotype was detected many times. The V call is TRBV10-3, the J call TRBJ2-5, with 9 bases fitting TRBD2. Per germline, CDR1 ENHRY and CDR2 SYGVKD. The CDR3 length is 15 residues. The V and J ends lost 10 bases and 2 bases, in that order; junction bases with no gene match: 11. The CDR3 coding sequence is TGTGCCAACTCCAGGGCAGCGGGAGGACAAGAGACCCAGTACTTC. This codes for CANSRAAGGQETQYF.